Listed below are T cell receptor beta chains from one sample, sequenced in a study of metastatic and nonmetastatic thyroid tumors. TCRdb redid the clone calls on the PCR reads using MiXCR. The sample has over 50,000 clones, 25% to 30% seen once. Material for sequencing was blood. The receptors were gathered from a female donor with papillary thyroid cancer or a benign thyroid nodule (not recorded which). Some clones in this sample may be carry-over from other donors' samples. CDR3s include the opening cysteine and the closing phenylalanine or tryptophan. A D gene is named only where the DNA matches it firmly. Clone size, where shown, is once, few, many, or a class for clones that have expanded.

size,D,J,V,CDR3,DNA
-,TRBD2,TRBJ2-1,TRBV28,CASWGGGGNEQFF,TGTGCCAGCTGGGGCGGGGGAGGTAATGAGCAGTTCTTC
few,-,TRBJ1-2,TRBV2,CASSEAGQGYGYTF,TGTGCCAGCAGTGAAGCAGGGCAGGGGTATGGCTACACCTTC
few,-,TRBJ2-1,TRBV11-1,CASSPTGAYNEQFF,TGTGCCAGCAGCCCTACCGGGGCCTACAATGAGCAGTTCTTC
-,-,TRBJ2-1,TRBV11-3,CASSLATNEQFF,TGTGCCAGCAGCTTGGCTACTAATGAGCAGTTCTTC
many,TRBD2,TRBJ2-1,TRBV10-3,CAINEREINEQFF,TGTGCCATCAACGAGCGGGAGATAAATGAGCAGTTCTTC
many,-,TRBJ1-2,TRBV4-1,CASSQEATRTYGYTF,TGCGCCAGCAGCCAAGAGGCTACTCGTACCTATGGCTACACCTTC
-,TRBD1,TRBJ2-7,TRBV11-3,CASSSTGTGRIDEQYF,TGTGCCAGCAGCTCGACCGGGACAGGGCGGATTGATGAGCAGTACTTC
few,-,TRBJ2-7,TRBV11-2,CASSPFRQGGGSGEQYF,TGTGCCAGCAGCCCATTTCGGCAGGGTGGGGGCTCTGGCGAGCAGTACTTC
-,-,TRBJ2-3,TRBV6-1,CASSQDWVTDTQYF,TGTGCCAGCAGTCAGGATTGGGTCACAGATACGCAGTATTTT
-,-,TRBJ2-5,TRBV24-1,CATSDFSQRGRETQYF,TGTGCCACCAGTGATTTCTCCCAACGCGGGCGAGAGACCCAGTACTTC
-,TRBD2,TRBJ2-3,TRBV5-1,CASSLGGLAGTDTQYF,TGCGCCAGCAGCTTGGGAGGACTAGCGGGCACAGATACGCAGTATTTT
few,TRBD1,TRBJ1-2,TRBV6-6,CASSYTTGAQGGYTF,TGTGCCAGCAGTTACACAACAGGGGCTCAGGGTGGCTACACCTTC
-,TRBD2,TRBJ2-2,TRBV5-1,CASSLVPSGKRELFF,TGCGCCAGCAGCTTGGTTCCTAGCGGGAAACGGGAGCTGTTTTTT
-,-,TRBJ2-7,TRBV7-2,CASSRTSLSSYEQYF,TGTGCCAGCAGCCGTACTAGCCTAAGCTCCTACGAGCAGTACTTC
medium-sized,-,TRBJ2-3,TRBV12-3/TRBV12-4,CASSPSLDTQYF,TGTGCCAGCAGTCCTTCTTTGGATACGCAGTATTTT
few,-,TRBJ2-7,TRBV27,CASSQTGTVSSYEQYF,TGTGCCAGCAGTCAGACCGGGACGGTAAGCTCCTACGAGCAGTACTTC
-,-,TRBJ2-3,TRBV7-2,CASRLGTDTQYF,TGTGCCAGCCGATTGGGAACAGATACGCAGTATTTT
-,-,TRBJ2-2,TRBV4-1,CASSLPDSDTGELFF,TGCGCCAGCAGCCTCCCCGACTCGGACACCGGGGAGCTGTTTTTT
many,-,TRBJ2-3,TRBV29-1,CSVEENNLGIGTDTQYF,TGCAGCGTTGAAGAAAATAACCTCGGGATTGGCACAGATACGCAGTATTTT
-,TRBD2,TRBJ2-5,TRBV24-1,CATSDGLAGETQYF,TGTGCCACCAGTGATGGACTAGCGGGGGAGACCCAGTACTTC
-,TRBD2,TRBJ2-7,TRBV20-1,CSARGKGGRGLYEQYF,TGCAGTGCTAGAGGGAAAGGCGGGAGGGGACTCTACGAGCAGTACTTC
few,TRBD1,TRBJ1-2,TRBV5-1,CASSLPPGAGGDQGYTF,TGCGCCAGCAGCTTGCCCCCCGGGGCAGGGGGAGATCAGGGCTACACCTTC
medium-sized,-,TRBJ1-5,TRBV19,CASSIESNQPQHF,TGTGCCAGTAGTATCGAGAGCAATCAGCCCCAGCATTTT
-,-,TRBJ1-3,TRBV20-1,CSARALSGNTIYF,TGCAGTGCGCGCGCTCTTTCTGGAAACACCATATATTTT
few,-,TRBJ2-3,TRBV6-1,CASSATTDTQYF,TGTGCCAGCAGTGCCACCACAGATACGCAGTATTTT
-,TRBD2,TRBJ2-5,TRBV6-1,CASSENPSGQETQYF,TGTGCCAGCAGTGAAAACCCTAGCGGTCAAGAGACCCAGTACTTC
few,TRBD1,TRBJ2-7,TRBV6-5,CASSSRWDSGYEQYF,TGTGCCAGCAGTTCGCGCTGGGACAGTGGATACGAGCAGTACTTC
few,TRBD1,TRBJ1-3,TRBV5-6,CASSHRGDSGNTIYF,TGTGCCAGCAGCCACAGGGGGGACTCTGGAAACACCATATATTTT
-,-,TRBJ2-2,TRBV30,CAWRGVANTGELFF,TGTGCCTGGAGGGGGGTCGCGAACACCGGGGAGCTGTTTTTT
-,TRBD1,TRBJ2-7,TRBV5-6,CASSSPGQGTYEQYF,TGTGCCAGCAGCTCCCCGGGACAGGGTACCTACGAGCAGTACTTC